The next 20 T cell receptor beta chains were all read from a single sample in a study of T cell changes during pregnancy in multiple sclerosis. The table came from immunoSEQ multiplex PCR; TCRdb's copy has only in-frame clones and leaves some out. The sample lists fewer than 50,000 clones, more than 75% occurring once. The source material was CD4+ T cells from peripheral blood mononuclear cells, sampled in the second trimester of pregnancy. The receptor set was obtained from a female donor in good health, enrolled as a control in a pregnancy study.

V is TRBV5-6 and J is TRBJ1-2, with 7 bases fitting TRBD1. The CDR3 covers 12 residues. The ends lost 4 bases at V and 5 bases at J; junction bases unmatched: 2. Germline lookup yields CDR1 SGHDT and CDR2 YYEEEE. Here the CDR3 reads CASSKTGYGYTF. The CDR3 bases are TGTGCCAGCAGCAAGACAGGGTATGGCTACACCTTC.

The chain couples TRBV28 to TRBJ1-1; maybe TRBD1 (5 bases). This CDR3 has 13 residues. The germline CDR1 and CDR2 sequences are MDHEN and SYDVKM. V shed 3 bases and J shed 1 base, with 6 bases lying between them. The CDR3 spells CASSFGGNTEAFF. The CDR3 DNA is TGTGCCAGCAGTTTCGGGGGGAACACTGAAGCTTTCTTT.

The chain combines TRBV27 with TRBJ1-4; 8 bases line up with TRBD1. J gave up 2 bases and V 6 bases, and 2 bases lay outside the gene matches. CDR3 length: 14 amino acids. Germline CDR1 reads MNHEY; CDR2 reads SMNVEV (reference sequence). DNA of the CDR3: TGTGCCAGCAGCCGGACAGGGACTAATGAAAAACTGTTTTTT. This sequence encodes CASSRTGTNEKLFF.

The chain uses TRBV11-2 and TRBJ1-1; tentatively, D is TRBD1 (6 bases). The CDR3 is made up of 14 amino acids. Germline CDR1 reads SGHAT; CDR2 reads FQNNGV. Trimming pared 5 bases from V and 0 bases from J, leaving 10 bases between. CDR3 nucleotides: TGTGCCAGCAGCCATCGGACAGTGAACACTGAAGCTTTCTTT. Its protein is CASSHRTVNTEAFF.

The chain combines TRBV7-3 with TRBJ1-6; D is ambiguous. Trimming took off 3 bases at V and 7 bases at J, with 13 bases between the two ends. Looked up from germline, CDR1 is SGHTA and CDR2 is FQGTGA. This CDR3 comprises 15 residues. The CDR3 DNA is TGTGCCAGCAGCTTGCGCAGCCTCGGGAATTCACCCCTCCACTTT. This codes for CASSLRSLGNSPLHF.

In its sample, this clone was seen once. J is TRBJ2-4 and V is TRBV11-1; TRBD1 matches 8 bases. The CDR3 is made up of 14 amino acids. V shed 5 bases, J shed 2 bases, and the junction held 2 bases outside the gene matches. Per germline, CDR1 SGHAT and CDR2 FQDESV (reference sequence). CDR3 bases: TGTGCCAGCAGCCGACAGGGGTCCAAAAACATTCAGTACTTC. It specifies CASSRQGSKNIQYF.

The V gene is TRBV14, the J gene TRBJ2-1, with a weak D call TRBD2 (5 bases). This CDR3 comprises 14 residues. The V end was cut by 4 bases, the J end by 4 bases, with 11 bases between. Germline assignment: CDR1 SGHDN and CDR2 FVKESK. The chain's CDR3 is CASSLYGLYNEQFF. CDR3 DNA sequence: TGTGCCAGCAGCCTTTACGGACTGTACAATGAGCAGTTCTTC.

The chain combines TRBV4-3 with TRBJ2-6; D may be TRBD1 (5 bases). V lost 4 bases and J 4 bases, leaving 8 bases between the germline ends. The CDR3 totals 14 residues. The germline CDR1 and CDR2 sequences are LGHNA and YSLEER. The DNA for the CDR3 is TGCGCCAGCAGCCCAGGGTCCGGGGCCAACGTCCTGACTTTC. Amino acid sequence: CASSPGSGANVLTF.

This clone was seen once. Here the CDR3 reads CAIRADLFYPEAFF. DNA for the CDR3: TGTGCCATCAGAGCTGATCTATTCTACCCTGAAGCTTTCTTT. J is TRBJ1-1 and V is TRBV10-3; D call uncertain. CDR1 is ENHRY, CDR2 SYGVKD, per germline. The V gene lost 6 bases and the J gene lost 6 bases, with 17 bases spanning the gap. The CDR3 loop spans 14 amino acids.

The V gene is TRBV9, the J gene TRBJ1-2; D not resolved. This CDR3 is 11 amino acids long. The germline CDR1 and CDR2 sequences are SGDLS and YYNGEE. V was cut by 2 bases and J by 6 bases, with 5 bases left in between. The CDR3 loop reads CASSVNDGYTF. The CDR3 DNA reads TGTGCCAGCAGCGTTAATGATGGCTACACCTTC.

In this sample, this clone turned up once. The chain recombines TRBV7-2 with TRBJ1-2, with 7 bases matching TRBD1. The CDR3 totals 15 residues. Germline-derived CDR1 and CDR2 are SGHTA and FQGNSA. V lost 4 bases, J lost 5 bases, and 10 bases stayed unmatched. This CDR3 is CASSSQRQGQYGYTF. CDR3 bases: TGTGCCAGCAGCTCCCAAAGACAGGGTCAATATGGCTACACCTTC.

The chain links TRBV30 to TRBJ1-1, with D unclear. Per germline, CDR1 GTSNPN and CDR2 SVGIG (reference sequence). The CDR3 totals 14 residues. V lost 0 bases and J 1 base, leaving 9 bases between the germline ends. The CDR3 loop reads CAWSVSLANTEAFF. The CDR3, as DNA: TGTGCCTGGAGTGTAAGTTTAGCGAACACTGAAGCTTTCTTT.

Concerning this clone: This CDR3 is also generated by other DNA sequences in the sample. The chain combines TRBV7-9 with TRBJ2-5; TRBD2 might be the D (5 bases). Deletions cut 6 bases from V and 5 bases from J, with 7 bases between. This CDR3 has 11 amino acids. From germline, CDR1 is SEHNR and CDR2 FQNEAQ (reference sequence). CDR3 in DNA: TGTGCCAGCAGTCGAGGGGAGACCCAGTACTTC. This translates into CASSRGETQYF.

The chain is built from TRBV4-3 and TRBJ2-3; 12 bases map to TRBD2. The CDR3 totals 17 residues. Per germline, CDR1 LGHNA and CDR2 YSLEER. J was trimmed by 6 bases and V by 0 bases; bases with no gene match: 7. For the CDR3, the DNA is TGCGCCAGCAGCCAAGAGGCTAGCGGGGGGGCGTGGGATACGCAGTATTTT. Protein: CASSQEASGGAWDTQYF.

The CDR3 DNA follows: TGTGCCACCAGCGGACAGTTTGGGAATTCACCCCTCCACTTT. It codes for CATSGQFGNSPLHF. The rearrangement links TRBV15 to TRBJ1-6; D possibly corresponds to TRBD1 (6 bases). The germline CDR1 and CDR2 sequences are LNHNV and YYDKDF (reference sequence). The CDR3 runs 14 residues. V was cut by 5 bases and J by 7 bases, with 12 bases left in between. Looking up the rest from reference TRBV15 and TRBJ1-6 gives the full variable domain: DAMVIQNPRYQVTQFGKPVTLSCSQTLNHNVMYWYQQKSSQAPKLLFHYYDKDFNNEADTPDNFQSRRPNTSFCFLDIRSPGLGDTAMYLCATSGQFGNSPLHFGNGTRLTVT.

The chain uses TRBV18 and TRBJ1-1, with a weak D call TRBD1 (5 bases). The CDR3 loop spans 14 amino acids. The V end lost 2 bases, the J end lost 8 bases, and 15 bases lay between the germline ends. Germline-derived CDR1 and CDR2 are KGHSH and LQKENI. The CDR3 region is CASSPGVHRGEAFF. CDR3 bases: TGTGCCAGCTCACCAGGGGTGCATCGGGGGGAAGCTTTCTTT.

The V and J genes are TRBV30 and TRBJ1-4, with D maybe TRBD1 (6 bases). The CDR3 is 15 residues long. V was shortened by 4 bases and J by 6 bases, with 18 bases between the two germline ends. Germline loops: CDR1 GTSNPN, CDR2 SVGIG (reference sequence). CDR3 sequence (DNA): TGTGCCTGGAAACCCGGACAGCAAATCCATGAAAAACTGTTTTTT. Amino acids: CAWKPGQQIHEKLFF.

This clone was detected a few times. The chain uses TRBV2 and TRBJ1-6; TRBD1 matches 8 bases. The CDR3 is 14 amino acids. Germline lookup yields CDR1 SNHLY and CDR2 FYNNEI. The junction had 6 bases not matched to a gene; V was cut back by 4 bases and J by 10 bases. CDR3 amino acids: CASSGQGWGSPLHF. The CDR3 nucleotides read TGTGCCAGCAGTGGACAGGGGTGGGGGTCACCCCTCCACTTT.

V and J are TRBV5-1 and TRBJ2-1; D is possibly TRBD2 (6 bases). The V end was cut by 2 bases, the J end by 7 bases, with 10 bases between. Germline V gene sequence: CDR1 SGHRS, CDR2 YFSETQ. The CDR3 consists of 13 residues. As DNA, the CDR3 is TGCGCCAGCAGCTTAGCAGGGAGGAATGAGCAGTTCTTC. This encodes CASSLAGRNEQFF.

This chain uses TRBV7-2 with TRBJ2-2; 9 nucleotides line up with TRBD2. Germline CDR1 and CDR2: SGHTA and FQGNSA. The CDR3 extends over 15 amino acids. Losses at the gene ends were 2 bases for V and 5 bases for J; bases not matched to a gene: 3. Here the CDR3 reads CASSLSGGRTGELFF. Written as DNA, the CDR3 is TGTGCCAGCAGCTTAAGCGGGGGGCGGACCGGGGAGCTGTTTTTT.